This T cell receptor beta chain derives from a study of blood T cell repertoires in COVID-19. Original processing notes: How many nucleated cells were present was estimated from reference gene primer amplification. The assay was immunoSEQ multiplex PCR, and TCRdb's table has in-frame clones only and misses some. The DNA was the basis for D and trimming; V, J and clone size are from that table. The table shows 270,000 or so clones, with 70% to 85% occurring only once. The CDR3 spans 16 residues. V was pared by 4 bases and J by 2 bases, with 16 bases between. CDR1 and CDR2 (germline): MGHRA, YSYEKL. The clonotype comes from a human donor with COVID-19, enrolled during active disease. The donor label of this sample is uncertain. The chain couples TRBV4-1 to TRBJ2-3; no clear D. The specimen was peripheral blood. The CDR3 reads CASSLIIMRNTDTQYF. The CDR3, as DNA: TGCGCCAGCAGCCTCATCATCATGAGAAACACAGATACGCAGTATTTT.